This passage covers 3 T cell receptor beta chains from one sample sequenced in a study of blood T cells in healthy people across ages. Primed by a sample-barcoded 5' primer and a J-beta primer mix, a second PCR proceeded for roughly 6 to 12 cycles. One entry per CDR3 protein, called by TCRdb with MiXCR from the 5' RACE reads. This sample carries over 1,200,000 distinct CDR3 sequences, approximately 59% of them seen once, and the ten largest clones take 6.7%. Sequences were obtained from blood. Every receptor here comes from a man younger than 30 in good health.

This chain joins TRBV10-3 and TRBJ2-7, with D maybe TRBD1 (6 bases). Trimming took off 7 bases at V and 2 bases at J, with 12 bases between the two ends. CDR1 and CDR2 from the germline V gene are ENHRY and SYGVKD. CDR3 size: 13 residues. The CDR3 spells CAINTGSPYEQYF. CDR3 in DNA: TGTGCCATCAACACAGGGTCCCCCTACGAGCAGTACTTC.

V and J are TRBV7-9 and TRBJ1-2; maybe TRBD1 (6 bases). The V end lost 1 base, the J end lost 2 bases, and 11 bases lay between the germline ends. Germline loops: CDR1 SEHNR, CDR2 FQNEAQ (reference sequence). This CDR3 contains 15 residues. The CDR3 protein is CASSLVPTGNYGYTF. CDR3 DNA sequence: TGTGCCAGCAGCTTAGTCCCTACAGGGAACTATGGCTACACCTTC.

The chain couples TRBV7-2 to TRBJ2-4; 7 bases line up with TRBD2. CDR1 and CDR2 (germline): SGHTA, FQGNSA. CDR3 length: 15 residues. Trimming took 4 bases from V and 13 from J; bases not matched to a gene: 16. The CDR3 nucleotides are TGTGCCAGCAGCTCTACTGGGGGGGGAGAGAGAGAGCAGTACTTC. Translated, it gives CASSSTGGGEREQYF.